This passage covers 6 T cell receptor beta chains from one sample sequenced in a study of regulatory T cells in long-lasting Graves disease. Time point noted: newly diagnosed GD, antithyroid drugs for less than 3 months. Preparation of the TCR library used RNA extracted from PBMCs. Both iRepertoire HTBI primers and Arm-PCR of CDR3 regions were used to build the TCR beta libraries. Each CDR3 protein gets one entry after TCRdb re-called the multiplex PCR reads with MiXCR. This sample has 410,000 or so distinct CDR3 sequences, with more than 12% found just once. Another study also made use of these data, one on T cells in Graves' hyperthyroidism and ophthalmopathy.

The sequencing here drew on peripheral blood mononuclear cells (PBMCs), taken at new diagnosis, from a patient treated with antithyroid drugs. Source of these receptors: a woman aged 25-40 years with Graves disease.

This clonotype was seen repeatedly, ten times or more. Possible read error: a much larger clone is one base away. Written as DNA, the CDR3 is TGTGCCAGCAGCTTAGCTGCGAAAGAGACCCAGTACTTC. Protein sequence: CASSLAAKETQYF. The chain is built from TRBV11-2 and TRBJ2-5; D is uncertain. V was clipped by 1 base and J by 3 bases, with 6 bases between them. The CDR3 length is 13 residues. Germline-derived CDR1 and CDR2 are SGHAT and FQNNGV.

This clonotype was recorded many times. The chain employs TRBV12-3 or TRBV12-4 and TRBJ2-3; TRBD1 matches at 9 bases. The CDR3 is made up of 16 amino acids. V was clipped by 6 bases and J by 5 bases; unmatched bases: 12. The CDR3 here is CASSSIQGASGDTQYF. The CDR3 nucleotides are TGTGCCAGCAGCTCGATACAGGGGGCAAGCGGAGATACGCAGTATTTT.

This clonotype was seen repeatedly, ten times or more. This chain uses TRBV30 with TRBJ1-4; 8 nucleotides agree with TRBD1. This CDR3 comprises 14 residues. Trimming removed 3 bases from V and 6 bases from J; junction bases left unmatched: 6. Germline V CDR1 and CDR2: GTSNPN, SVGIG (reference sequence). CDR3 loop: CAWSPPDRDEKLFF. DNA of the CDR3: TGTGCCTGGAGCCCCCCGGACAGGGATGAAAAACTGTTTTTT.

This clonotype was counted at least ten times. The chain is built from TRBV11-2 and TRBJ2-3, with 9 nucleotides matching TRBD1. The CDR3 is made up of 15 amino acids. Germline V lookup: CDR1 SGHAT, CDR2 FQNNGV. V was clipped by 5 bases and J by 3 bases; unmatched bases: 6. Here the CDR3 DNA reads TGTGCCAGCAGCGCTACAGGGGGCGCGACAGATACGCAGTATTTT. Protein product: CASSATGGATDTQYF.

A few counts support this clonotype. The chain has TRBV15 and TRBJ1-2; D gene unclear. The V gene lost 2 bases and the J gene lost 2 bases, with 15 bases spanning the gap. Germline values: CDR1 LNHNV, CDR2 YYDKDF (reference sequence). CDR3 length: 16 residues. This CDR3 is CATSRTPAEGNYGYTF. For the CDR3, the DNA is TGTGCCACCAGCAGAACCCCCGCGGAAGGGAACTATGGCTACACCTTC.

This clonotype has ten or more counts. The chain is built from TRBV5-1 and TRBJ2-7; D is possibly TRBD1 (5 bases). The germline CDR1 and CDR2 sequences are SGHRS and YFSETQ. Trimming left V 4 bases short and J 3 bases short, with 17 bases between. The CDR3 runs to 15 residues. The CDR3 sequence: CASSLTVTRGYEQYF. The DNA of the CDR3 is TGCGCCAGCAGCCTCACGGTGACAAGGGGCTACGAGCAGTACTTC.